The rows below give T cell receptor beta chains drawn from one sample of a study of blood T cell repertoires in COVID-19. The data were produced by immunoSEQ multiplex PCR, yet TCRdb's version contains in-frame clones alone and is incomplete. The sample lists 150,000 to 200,000 clones, about 80% seen once, with about 2.7% in the top ten. Sequenced sample: peripheral blood. The receptors were gathered from a human donor with acute or convalescent COVID-19. The donor label of this sample is uncertain. CDR3s include the opening cysteine and the closing phenylalanine or tryptophan. D genes are given only for firm matches. Size is stated for part of the rows, as once, few or many counts, or as a class when the clone is expanded.

J gene	V gene	clone size	D gene	CDR3 protein	CDR3 DNA
TRBJ1-4	TRBV6-5	.	.	CASSYRGKEEKLFF	TGTGCCAGCAGTTACCGGGGGAAAGAGGAAAAACTGTTTTTT
TRBJ1-3	TRBV3-1/TRBV3-2	.	.	CASSQNPGRSGNTIYF	TGTGCCAGCAGCCAAAACCCCGGGAGATCTGGAAACACCATATATTTT
TRBJ1-2	TRBV5-6	.	.	CASGSGINYGYTF	TGTGCCAGCGGCAGCGGGATTAACTATGGCTACACCTTC
TRBJ1-3	TRBV18	.	.	CASSPPSLSGNTIYF	TGTGCCAGCTCACCCCCGTCTCTCTCTGGAAACACCATATATTTT
TRBJ1-4	TRBV28	.	.	CASRIQGEVANEKLFF	TGTGCCAGCAGAATACAGGGAGAAGTGGCTAATGAAAAACTGTTTTTT
TRBJ1-1	TRBV19	.	.	CASSVQGGAFF	TGTGCCAGTAGTGTCCAGGGTGGAGCTTTCTTT
TRBJ1-5	TRBV7-8	.	TRBD1	CASSPRSDRGSYSNQPQHF	TGTGCCAGCAGCCCCCGCTCGGACAGGGGGTCTTATAGCAATCAGCCCCAGCATTTT
TRBJ1-2	TRBV28	.	TRBD1	CASSLTGNYGYTF	TGTGCCAGCAGCCTGACAGGGAACTATGGCTACACCTTC
TRBJ1-2	TRBV27	.	.	CASSFNRGGGYTF	TGTGCCAGCAGTTTCAACCGGGGGGGTGGCTACACCTTC
TRBJ2-3	TRBV6-6	.	TRBD2	CASTPGGTDTQYF	TGTGCCAGCACCCCGGGGGGGACAGATACGCAGTATTTT
TRBJ1-4	TRBV28	.	.	CASRLGGANEKLFF	TGTGCCAGCAGGTTGGGGGGGGCGAATGAAAAACTGTTTTTT
TRBJ2-2	TRBV19	.	TRBD1	CASIQDRVTAGELFF	TGTGCCAGTATCCAGGACAGGGTGACCGCCGGGGAGCTGTTTTTT
TRBJ2-2	TRBV19	.	TRBD2	CASAPGLAGGRGGELFF	TGTGCCAGTGCTCCGGGACTAGCGGGAGGTCGAGGGGGGGAGCTGTTTTTT
TRBJ2-5	TRBV5-1	.	TRBD2	CASSLGDYSQETQYF	TGCGCCAGCAGCTTGGGGGACTACTCCCAGGAGACCCAGTACTTC
TRBJ1-5	TRBV15	.	TRBD1	CATSRDRGGSQPQHF	TGTGCCACCAGCAGAGATCGAGGGGGCTCGCAGCCCCAGCATTTT
TRBJ2-7	TRBV6-5	.	TRBD2	CASSYSPPAGGHEQYF	TGTGCCAGCAGTTACTCTCCCCCAGCGGGAGGCCACGAGCAGTACTTC
TRBJ1-1	TRBV29-1	once	.	CSVVISGRGPEAFF	TGCAGCGTTGTCATATCGGGGAGGGGCCCTGAAGCTTTCTTT
TRBJ1-2	TRBV28	.	TRBD1	CASSTIRGQSYGYTF	TGTGCCAGCAGCACCATCCGGGGACAGTCGTATGGCTACACCTTC
TRBJ1-6	TRBV3-1/TRBV3-2	.	TRBD1	CASSQGQGANSPLHF	TGTGCCAGCAGCCAAGGGCAGGGGGCCAATTCACCCCTCCACTTT
TRBJ1-5	TRBV5-5	.	.	CASSLAADQPQHF	TGTGCCAGCAGCTTGGCCGCAGATCAGCCCCAGCATTTT
TRBJ1-2	TRBV27	.	TRBD1	CASSPRQGPYGYTF	TGTGCCAGCAGCCCTCGACAGGGCCCCTATGGCTACACCTTC
TRBJ2-5	TRBV6-5	.	.	CASTPRLSETQYF	TGTGCCAGCACCCCTAGACTCAGTGAGACCCAGTACTTC
TRBJ1-1	TRBV19	.	.	CASSIRAPGQGSTEAFF	TGTGCCAGTAGTATTAGGGCCCCGGGCCAGGGATCCACTGAAGCTTTCTTT
TRBJ1-4	TRBV29-1	.	.	CSVEIGGAGREKLFF	TGCAGCGTTGAAATTGGGGGGGCCGGGAGAGAAAAACTGTTTTTT
TRBJ2-4	TRBV27	.	TRBD1	CASRQWDRGLEGIQYF	TGTGCCAGCAGGCAATGGGACAGGGGGCTGGAGGGCATTCAGTACTTC
TRBJ1-6	TRBV5-4	.	.	CASSLQGYNSPLHF	TGTGCCAGCTCCCTACAGGGTTATAATTCACCCCTCCACTTT
TRBJ1-2	TRBV6-2/TRBV6-3	.	TRBD1	CASSYPLPGQGYRYTF	TGTGCCAGCAGTTACCCCCTCCCGGGACAGGGGTATCGCTACACCTTC
TRBJ1-3	TRBV28	once	TRBD1	CASRPDRGSGNTIYF	TGTGCCAGCAGGCCCGACAGGGGCTCTGGAAACACCATATATTTT
TRBJ2-5	TRBV5-1	once	TRBD2	CASTPSTGGETQYF	TGCGCCAGTACCCCGAGTACCGGGGGGGAGACCCAGTACTTC
TRBJ1-1	TRBV6-5	.	.	CASSGPGTEAFF	TGTGCCAGCAGCGGTCCGGGGACTGAAGCTTTCTTT
TRBJ2-3	TRBV18	.	TRBD2	CASSPGLAGGSDTQYF	TGTGCCAGCTCACCGGGACTAGCGGGGGGATCAGATACGCAGTATTTT
TRBJ2-2	TRBV4-2	.	.	CASSQDRNTGELFF	TGTGCCAGCAGCCAAGACAGGAACACCGGGGAGCTGTTTTTT
TRBJ2-2	TRBV7-2	.	TRBD1	CASSPRTGTGELFF	TGTGCCAGCAGCCCTCGGACAGGGACCGGGGAGCTGTTTTTT
TRBJ1-5	TRBV2	.	.	CASRSQQGLPQHF	TGTGCCAGCAGGTCACAACAGGGTCTGCCCCAGCATTTT
TRBJ1-1	TRBV12-3/TRBV12-4	.	TRBD1	CASSSGGRTEAFF	TGTGCCAGCAGTTCAGGGGGGAGGACTGAAGCTTTCTTT
TRBJ1-5	TRBV27	.	.	CASSLGQGYQPQHF	TGTGCCAGCAGTTTAGGGCAGGGCTATCAGCCCCAGCATTTT
TRBJ2-1	TRBV18	few	TRBD2	CASSAPGGIYNEQFF	TGTGCCAGCTCAGCCCCGGGAGGGATTTACAATGAGCAGTTCTTC
TRBJ2-7	TRBV6-6	.	.	CASSQTRFEQYF	TGTGCCAGCAGCCAGACTAGGTTCGAGCAGTACTTC
TRBJ2-1	TRBV9	.	.	CASSATGSYNEQFF	TGTGCCAGCAGCGCAACAGGGTCCTACAATGAGCAGTTCTTC
TRBJ1-4	TRBV30	.	.	CAWSTGTTEKLFF	TGTGCCTGGAGTACAGGGACAACTGAAAAACTGTTTTTT
TRBJ2-7	TRBV30	.	.	CASSGTLYEQYF	TGTGCCTCCTCCGGGACACTCTACGAGCAGTACTTC
TRBJ1-1	TRBV11-2	.	.	CASSTNTEAFF	TGTGCCAGCAGTACAAACACTGAAGCTTTCTTT
TRBJ2-5	TRBV3-1/TRBV3-2	.	.	CASSRDSFKTQYF	TGTGCCAGCAGCCGGGACTCCTTCAAGACCCAGTACTTC
TRBJ2-3	TRBV7-2	.	TRBD2	CASSLGGSPPLTDTQYF	TGTGCCAGCAGCTTGGGGGGGTCCCCTCCGCTCACAGATACGCAGTATTTT
TRBJ2-2	TRBV2	.	TRBD1	CASTGTGANTGELFF	TGTGCCAGCACCGGGACAGGGGCGAACACCGGGGAGCTGTTTTTT
TRBJ2-3	TRBV7-3	.	TRBD1	CASSKGQGITTTDTQYF	TGTGCCAGCAGCAAGGGACAGGGAATAACTACCACAGATACGCAGTATTTT
TRBJ1-1	TRBV30	.	.	CAWTMEDTEAFF	TGTGCCTGGACGATGGAGGACACTGAAGCTTTCTTT
TRBJ1-4	TRBV6-5	.	TRBD1	CASSGDRSFNEKLFF	TGTGCCAGCAGCGGGGACAGATCTTTTAATGAAAAACTGTTTTTT
TRBJ2-1	TRBV9	.	.	CASSPYWGGRNEQFF	TGTGCCAGCAGCCCCTATTGGGGGGGCCGGAATGAGCAGTTCTTC
TRBJ1-5	TRBV4-1	.	TRBD1	CASSQYWGDRAIQPQHF	TGCGCCAGCAGCCAGTACTGGGGGGACAGAGCAATTCAGCCCCAGCATTTT